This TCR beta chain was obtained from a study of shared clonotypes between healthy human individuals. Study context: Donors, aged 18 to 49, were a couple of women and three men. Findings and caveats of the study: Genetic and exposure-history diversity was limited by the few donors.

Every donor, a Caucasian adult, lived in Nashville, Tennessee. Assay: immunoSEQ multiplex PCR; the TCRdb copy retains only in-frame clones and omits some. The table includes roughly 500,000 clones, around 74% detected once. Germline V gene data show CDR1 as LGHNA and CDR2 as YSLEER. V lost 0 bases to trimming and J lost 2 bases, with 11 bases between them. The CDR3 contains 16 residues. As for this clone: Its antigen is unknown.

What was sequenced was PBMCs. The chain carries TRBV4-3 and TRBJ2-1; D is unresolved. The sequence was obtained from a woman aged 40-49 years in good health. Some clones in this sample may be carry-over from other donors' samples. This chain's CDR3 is CASSQDWGITYNEQFF. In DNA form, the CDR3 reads TGCGCCAGCAGCCAAGATTGGGGTATCACCTACAATGAGCAGTTCTTC.